These 24 T cell receptor beta chains originate from one sample sequenced in a study of early T cells in non-severe SARS-CoV-2 infection. TCRdb recomputed calls from the 5' RACE reads with MiXCR, one row per CDR3 protein. This sample carries 100,000 to 130,000 distinct CDR3 sequences, 9% to 14% of them seen once, and the ten largest clones take less than 3.5%. The sequenced material came from whole blood. The receptors were gathered from an adult who was a healthcare worker with PCR-confirmed SARS-CoV-2 infection or an uninfected control (not recorded which).

J is TRBJ2-3 and V is TRBV7-9; TRBD1 is a possible D gene (5 bases). CDR3 length: 16 residues. Trimming took off 1 base at V and 0 bases at J, with 11 bases between the two ends. In germline, CDR1 is SEHNR, CDR2 FQNEAQ (reference sequence). In nucleotides, the CDR3 is TGTGCCAGCAGCTTAGTCGGTGGGGCTAGCACAGATACGCAGTATTTT. Translation: CASSLVGGASTDTQYF.

Only a few counts were recorded for this clonotype. The CDR3 here is CAISEQGTITEAFF. CDR3 DNA: TGTGCCATCAGTGAGCAGGGTACGATCACTGAAGCTTTCTTT. The genes are TRBV10-3 and TRBJ1-1; TRBD1 is a possible D gene (5 bases). CDR3 size: 14 residues. The V end was cut by 2 bases, the J end by 4 bases, with 11 bases between. Germline V gene sequence: CDR1 ENHRY, CDR2 SYGVKD.

In its sample, this clonotype was seen many times. This rearrangement joins TRBV6-5 to TRBJ2-1; 8 bases line up with TRBD2. This CDR3 is 15 amino acids long. CDR1 is MNHEY, CDR2 SVGAGI, per germline. V lost 5 bases and J lost 3; bases outside the gene matches: 6. CDR3: CASSKPGTSYNEQFF. The CDR3 nucleotides are TGTGCCAGCAGTAAACCCGGGACTAGCTACAATGAGCAGTTCTTC.

The rearrangement links TRBV11-2 to TRBJ1-1, with D unresolved. V lost 0 bases and J 7 bases, leaving 6 bases between the germline ends. The CDR3 is 12 amino acids. Germline V lookup: CDR1 SGHAT, CDR2 FQNNGV. This chain's CDR3 is CASSLEGYEAFF. CDR3 in DNA: TGTGCCAGCAGCTTAGAGGGGTATGAAGCTTTCTTT. The full variable domain, rest sourced from reference TRBV11-2 and TRBJ1-1, is EAGVAQSPRYKIIEKRQSVAFWCNPISGHATLYWYQQILGQGPKLLIQFQNNGVVDDSQLPKDRFSAERLKGVDSTLKIQPAKLEDSAVYLCASSLEGYEAFFGQGTRLTVV.

This clonotype was seen a handful of times. The chain carries TRBV29-1 and TRBJ2-5; TRBD2 agrees at 10 bases. The CDR3 has 17 amino acids. The trim removed 6 bases at V and 0 bases at J, leaving 13 bases unmatched. In germline, CDR1 is SQVTM, CDR2 ANQGSEA. Written as DNA, the CDR3 is TGCAGCGTAACAGGGGCTAGCGGGAGAAAGAACCAAGAGACCCAGTACTTC. Translating it yields CSVTGASGRKNQETQYF.

This clonotype was picked up a small number of times. The chain is built from TRBV29-1 and TRBJ1-2; weak D call: TRBD1 (5 bases). Germline V gene data show CDR1 as SQVTM and CDR2 as ANQGSEA. The CDR3 has 12 amino acids. Between the trimmed V and J ends, which lost 6 bases and 7 bases, there was a span of 15 bases. The CDR3 loop reads CSVDTGAGGYTF. The CDR3 nucleotides are TGCAGCGTAGATACTGGGGCTGGTGGCTACACCTTC.

Only a few counts were recorded for this clonotype. This chain uses TRBV20-1 with TRBJ2-1; D remains unclear. V was pared by 5 bases and J by 3 bases, with 20 bases between. This CDR3 comprises 16 residues. CDR1 DFQATT and CDR2 SNEGSKA come from the germline V gene (reference sequence). CDR3 protein: CSAYSLAGEHYNEQFF. In DNA form, the CDR3 reads TGCAGTGCTTACTCTTTGGCCGGAGAACACTACAATGAGCAGTTCTTC.

This clonotype showed up just a few times. The chain is built from TRBV7-2 and TRBJ1-5, with TRBD1 matching over 7 bases. CDR1 and CDR2 from the germline V gene are SGHTA and FQGNSA. CDR3 size: 16 residues. V lost 5 bases, J lost 0 bases, and 7 bases stayed unmatched. The CDR3, as DNA: TGTGCCAGCAGCCGGTATAGGACAGGTAGCAATCAGCCCCAGCATTTT. It translates to CASSRYRTGSNQPQHF.

In its sample, this clonotype was seen many times. This chain connects TRBV7-9 to TRBJ1-2; D unclear. CDR3 length: 11 residues. V was shortened by 3 bases and J by 6 bases, with 5 bases between the two germline ends. Per the germline V gene, CDR1 is SEHNR and CDR2 is FQNEAQ (reference sequence). The CDR3 DNA follows: TGTGCCAGCAGCTTTGTGGATGGCTACACCTTC. It codes for CASSFVDGYTF. The complete variable domain, with remaining parts taken from reference TRBV7-9 and TRBJ1-2, reads DTGVSQNPRHKITKRGQNVTFRCDPISEHNRLYWYRQTLGQGPEFLTYFQNEAQLEKSRLLSDRFSAERPKGSFSTLEIQRTEQGDSAMYLCASSFVDGYTFGSGTRLTVV.

Many counts were recorded for this clonotype. This chain connects TRBV21-1 to TRBJ2-1; the D call of TRBD1 is as the table states it, not checked on the DNA. TRBV21-1 constitutes a pseudogene. This CDR3 contains 16 residues. As DNA, the CDR3 is TGTGCCAGGCCCACGGCAGGGGCCATCTCCTACAATGAGCAGTTCTTC. Protein product: CARPTAGAISYNEQFF.

This clonotype was counted ten times or more. The chain joins TRBV29-1 to TRBJ2-1; TRBD2 matches at 8 bases. This CDR3 is 15 amino acids long. The trim removed 4 bases at V and 0 bases at J, leaving 5 bases unmatched. CDR1 and CDR2 from the germline V gene are SQVTM and ANQGSEA. The CDR3 loop is CSVAERGSSYNEQFF. The DNA for the CDR3 is TGCAGCGTTGCGGAGCGGGGGTCCTCCTACAATGAGCAGTTCTTC.

This clonotype was seen more than once but under ten times. The V call is TRBV12-3 or TRBV12-4, the J call TRBJ2-7, with D possibly TRBD1 on 6 matching bases. The CDR3 covers 14 residues. V lost 3 bases and J 1 base, leaving 10 bases between the germline ends. Here the CDR3 reads CASSLKQGSYEQYF. DNA for the CDR3: TGTGCCAGCAGTTTGAAACAGGGATCCTACGAGCAGTACTTC.

The chain combines TRBV24-1 with TRBJ1-2, with 9 nucleotides matching TRBD1. Germline values: CDR1 KGHDR, CDR2 SFDVKD. V trimming: 4 bases; J trimming: 3 bases; junction bases outside the gene matches: 5. CDR3 length: 15 amino acids. CDR3 in amino acids: CATSDSTGGDYGYTF. Written as DNA, the CDR3 is TGTGCCACCAGTGACTCCACAGGGGGCGACTATGGCTACACCTTC.

This clonotype came up many times. V usage is TRBV20-1 and J usage is TRBJ2-7, with D perhaps TRBD1 (6 bases). The CDR3 is 15 residues long. The V end was cut by 2 bases, the J end by 6 bases, with 20 bases between. CDR1 and CDR2 from the germline V gene are DFQATT and SNEGSKA (reference sequence). The CDR3 bases are TGCAGTGCTAGACCGACCAGGGGATATGGGGGCGAGCAGTACTTC. Protein sequence: CSARPTRGYGGEQYF.

This clonotype has only a few counts. V usage is TRBV6-6 and J usage is TRBJ1-4; no clear D. The CDR3 has 13 amino acids. Germline loops: CDR1 MNHNY, CDR2 SVGAGI (reference sequence). With 8 bases removed from V and 5 bases from J, the gap between germline ends came to 12 bases. As DNA, the CDR3 is TGTGCCAGCTGCGGCGCCTGGAATGAAAAACTGTTTTTT. Encoded protein: CASCGAWNEKLFF.

This clonotype was counted only a few times. This rearrangement joins TRBV12-3 or TRBV12-4 to TRBJ1-1; D uncertain. This CDR3 comprises 14 residues. Between the trimmed V and J ends, which lost 2 bases and 1 base, there was a span of 8 bases. CDR3 amino acids: CASSLLEPNTEAFF. CDR3 nucleotides: TGTGCCAGCAGTTTATTGGAGCCGAACACTGAAGCTTTCTTT.

This clonotype was picked up a small number of times. In DNA, the CDR3 is TGTGCCTGTCCCGGACAGTCGAACACCGGGGAGCTGTTTTTT. Amino acids: CACPGQSNTGELFF. The chain has TRBV30 and TRBJ2-2; D may be TRBD1 (6 bases). In germline, CDR1 is GTSNPN, CDR2 SVGIG (reference sequence). This CDR3 region has 14 residues. Trimming stripped 6 bases from V and 0 bases from J, with 11 bases between.

The chain combines TRBV12-3 or TRBV12-4 with TRBJ2-3, with D hard to call. The CDR3 runs 12 residues. Deletions cut 5 bases from V and 8 bases from J, with 11 bases between. This chain's CDR3 is CASSTRKITQYF. The CDR3 DNA reads TGTGCCAGCAGTACACGGAAGATTACGCAGTATTTT.

V usage is TRBV12-3 or TRBV12-4 and J usage is TRBJ1-6; D perhaps matches TRBD1 (5 bases). The length of the CDR3 is 13 residues. V lost 2 bases, J lost 8 bases, and 7 bases lay in between. CDR3 in DNA: TGTGCCAGCAGTTTATGGGGGGATTCACCCCTCCACTTT. Its translation is CASSLWGDSPLHF.

The chain combines TRBV7-9 with TRBJ1-1; 7 bases agree with TRBD1. This CDR3 has 14 residues. In germline, CDR1 is SEHNR, CDR2 FQNEAQ (reference sequence). The V segment lost 2 bases and the J segment 3 bases; nucleotides outside the gene matches: 3. CDR3 loop: CASSLSGGHTEAFF. Here the CDR3 DNA reads TGTGCCAGCAGCTTATCAGGGGGGCACACTGAAGCTTTCTTT.

This clonotype was counted at least ten times. This rearrangement joins TRBV29-1 to TRBJ2-3; D tentatively reads TRBD1 or TRBD2 (6 bases each). V lost 6 bases to trimming and J lost 3 bases, with 25 bases between them. CDR1 SQVTM and CDR2 ANQGSEA come from the germline V gene. This CDR3 has 17 residues. CDR3 coding DNA: TGCAGCGTAGGGACACTTAGGGATAGCGGAGCAACAGATACGCAGTATTTT. Amino acid sequence: CSVGTLRDSGATDTQYF.

The V call is TRBV12-3 or TRBV12-4, the J call TRBJ1-3, with unresolved D. The CDR3 length is 13 residues. V lost 5 bases to trimming and J lost 9 bases, with 14 bases between them. DNA for the CDR3: TGTGCCAGCAGTGAGGCAGGCAGAGGCACCATATATTTT. As protein: CASSEAGRGTIYF.

This clonotype showed up just a few times. The rearrangement uses TRBV6-6 and TRBJ1-1, with D possibly matching TRBD1 (5 bases). This CDR3 has 14 residues. Germline values: CDR1 MNHNY, CDR2 SVGAGI (reference sequence). Trimming pared 5 bases from V and 3 bases from J, leaving 13 bases between. This CDR3 is CASSPGYSHTEAFF. In nucleotides, the CDR3 is TGTGCCAGCAGTCCAGGGTATTCTCACACTGAAGCTTTCTTT.

The chain links TRBV5-6 to TRBJ2-7; D is unresolved. V lost 0 bases, J lost 3 bases, and 7 bases lay in between. The germline V gene encodes CDR1 SGHDT and CDR2 YYEEEE. The CDR3 extends over 13 amino acids. CDR3 DNA sequence: TGTGCCAGCAGCTTGGGCCAGGACTACGAGCAGTACTTC. Residues: CASSLGQDYEQYF.